Listed below are T cell receptor beta chains from one sample, sequenced in a study of blood T cell repertoires in COVID-19. Profiling relied on immunoSEQ multiplex PCR, and the TCRdb table lists in-frame clones only, not all of them. Of approximately 70,000 clones in the sample, 91% were seen once. Material: peripheral blood. These TCRs come from a human donor with active COVID-19. The donor label of this sample is uncertain. CDR3s leave out the opening cysteine and the closing phenylalanine or tryptophan. D genes are given only for firm matches.

TRBJ2-7,TRBV7-2,TRBD1,ASSPAGTGGRVSYEQY
TRBJ1-1,TRBV29-1,NA,SVGAGLNTEAF
TRBJ1-4,TRBV6-6,TRBD1,ASTTGARTNEKLF
TRBJ1-3,TRBV19,TRBD1,ASSFGQESSGNTIY
TRBJ1-2,TRBV10-2,NA,ASSEQGSRYGYT
TRBJ2-1,TRBV9,TRBD2,ASSVTSVNEQF
TRBJ1-5,TRBV21-1,NA,ASSTGDQPQH
TRBJ2-3,TRBV7-2,TRBD2,ASRGGSADTQY
TRBJ2-1,TRBV28,TRBD2,ASSSGTSGPYNEQF
TRBJ2-5,TRBV6-5,TRBD2,ASSYSTLAGGTQY
TRBJ2-5,TRBV10-1,TRBD2,ASSRLRGGETQY
TRBJ2-4,TRBV9,NA,ASSVDGGATKNIQY
TRBJ1-2,TRBV28,TRBD1,ASSSTDRVGGYT
TRBJ1-5,TRBV19,NA,ASSIQGGNQPQH
TRBJ2-1,TRBV3-1/TRBV3-2,NA,ASSHHTRVEQF
TRBJ2-7,TRBV28,TRBD1,ASSSGTGVDEQY
TRBJ1-1,TRBV6-2/TRBV6-3,NA,ASSPGWTEAF
TRBJ2-7,TRBV15,TRBD1,ATSIPGQGVYEQY
TRBJ2-3,TRBV24-1,TRBD2,ATSDFVAGKTDTQY
TRBJ2-7,TRBV4-2,NA,ASSQDHARGEQY
TRBJ2-7,TRBV6-6,TRBD2,ASSYPSGRDYEQY
TRBJ2-3,TRBV2,NA,ASSTTDTQY
TRBJ2-1,TRBV4-2,TRBD2,ASSPTSEQYNEQF
TRBJ2-3,TRBV7-2,NA,ASSLGGHTDTQY
TRBJ2-4,TRBV7-9,NA,ASSPEAPHIQY
TRBJ1-2,TRBV7-9,TRBD1,ASSPPLPDRNYGYT
TRBJ2-7,TRBV7-2,TRBD1,ASSPRQGRDEQY
TRBJ2-1,TRBV3-1/TRBV3-2,TRBD2,ASTRLAGGDGERNEQF
TRBJ2-7,TRBV12-3/TRBV12-4,NA,ASSAAGAGEQY
TRBJ2-1,TRBV5-1,TRBD1,ASSFGTGDQPAF
TRBJ1-3,TRBV2,NA,ASRGGGTGSGNTIY
TRBJ2-1,TRBV5-6,TRBD2,ASSLTSGYNEQF
TRBJ2-1,TRBV7-2,NA,ASSSGLPGSEQF
TRBJ1-2,TRBV24-1,TRBD1,ATSETGGNDYGYT
TRBJ2-7,TRBV7-2,NA,ASSLWTYEQY
TRBJ1-5,TRBV28,NA,ASSLLGQPQH
TRBJ1-4,TRBV7-7,NA,ASSLLPPETNEKLF
TRBJ1-6,TRBV4-3,NA,ASSQDGERSNSPLH
TRBJ2-5,TRBV7-9,NA,ASSLVQGRETQY
TRBJ2-1,TRBV28,TRBD2,ASSLSGSGSWDEQF
TRBJ2-5,TRBV7-9,TRBD2,ASSHGTSEETQY
TRBJ2-2,TRBV24-1,TRBD1,ATSAQPGQGVGGELF
TRBJ2-1,TRBV24-1,TRBD1,ATSVGTGYNEQF
TRBJ2-4,TRBV9,NA,ASSPPGLGVNIQY
TRBJ2-3,TRBV6-2/TRBV6-3,TRBD2,ASSYTLAGPSTDTQY
TRBJ1-5,TRBV20-1,NA,SASSLFGGNQPQH
TRBJ2-7,TRBV7-6,NA,ASSLESRWTYEQY
TRBJ2-3,TRBV11-3,NA,ASSSGLQGSTDTQY
TRBJ2-7,TRBV7-8,NA,ASSLDSSYEQY
TRBJ1-2,TRBV6-5,NA,ASSSLGPPNYGYT
TRBJ2-5,TRBV13,NA,ASSLGSGVETQY
TRBJ2-3,TRBV19,TRBD2,ASSILAGFTDTQY
TRBJ2-1,TRBV28,NA,ASSLFTREQF
TRBJ2-3,TRBV6-5,NA,ASSRQSSTDTQY
TRBJ1-2,TRBV12-3/TRBV12-4,NA,ASKEDLSSGYT
TRBJ1-3,TRBV7-8,TRBD1,ASSHRGSGNTIY
TRBJ1-2,TRBV28,NA,ASEGYGYT
TRBJ2-5,TRBV5-8,NA,AHIETQY
TRBJ1-5,TRBV6-6,NA,ASRSQEKGNQPQH